The present T cell receptor beta chain was sequenced within a study of cytomegalovirus exposure and HLA in healthy donors. Study-wide background: A prior study identified approximately 120 million unique TCR beta sequences from 180 million or so T cells. Study-wide results and limits: Across donors, presence/absence analyses took sequencing depth to be roughly uniform. A further, later analysis showed that HLA-associated TCR beta chains (compared with equally common others) were more clonally expanded.

Vbeta (60) and Jbeta (13) primers were used in the PCR. Clones were read by immunoSEQ multiplex PCR, and TCRdb kept only the in-frame ones, dropping some. The sample records 100,000 to 150,000 clones, 80% being singletons. Of note for this clone: The antigen is unknown.

This CDR3 comprises 13 residues. Germline loops: CDR1 ENHRY, CDR2 SYGVKD. Germline trimming cut 10 bases from V and 5 bases from J; bases unmatched to any gene: 8. The specimen was PBMCs. The chain employs TRBV10-3 and TRBJ2-1; 7 nucleotides line up with TRBD1. This clonotype originated in a man under 40 in good health and CMV-seropositive. The CDR3 bases are TGTGCCACTGCCGACAGGGCGAACAATGAGCAGTTCTTC. This gives the protein CATADRANNEQFF.